Listed here are 27 T cell receptor beta chains from one sample, sequenced in a study of shared clonotypes between healthy human individuals. Naive CD8 cells, CD45RO-negative and positively selected for CCR7, excluded terminally differentiated effector memory CD45RA+ cells. Assay used: immunoSEQ multiplex PCR; TCRdb lists only in-frame clones, some missing. The table has about 2 million clones, about 95% seen once. The sequenced sample was naive CD8+ T cells sorted from blood. The receptor source for this set is a young man in good health.

Only a few counts were recorded for this clone. The chain has TRBV30 and TRBJ2-7; TRBD1 might be the D (6 bases). The CDR3 is made up of 13 amino acids. V lost 1 base and J lost 6, with 13 bases in between. The germline V gene encodes CDR1 GTSNPN and CDR2 SVGIG (reference sequence). CDR3 sequence: CAWSAITGFEQYF. In nucleotides, the CDR3 is TGTGCCTGGAGTGCGATTACAGGGTTCGAGCAGTACTTC.

A remark on this clone: Other nucleotide sequences in the sample specify the same CDR3. The chain carries TRBV5-6 and TRBJ2-2; 9 nucleotides line up with TRBD2. This CDR3 has 16 amino acids. Germline lookup yields CDR1 SGHDT and CDR2 YYEEEE. The ends lost 0 bases at V and 1 base at J; junction bases unmatched: 1. This CDR3 reads CASSLGLAENTGELFF. CDR3 sequence (DNA): TGTGCCAGCAGCTTGGGACTAGCGGAGAACACCGGGGAGCTGTTTTTT.

The V call is TRBV30, the J call TRBJ2-3; D is undetermined. Germline assignment: CDR1 GTSNPN and CDR2 SVGIG (reference sequence). CDR3 size: 14 residues. V was trimmed by 2 bases and J by 3 bases, leaving 12 bases between them. The CDR3 protein is CAWSMLLGTDTQYF. CDR3 bases: TGTGCCTGGAGTATGCTCCTAGGGACAGATACGCAGTATTTT.

This chain joins TRBV5-1 and TRBJ2-5; possibly TRBD1 for D (5 bases). Looked up from germline, CDR1 is SGHRS and CDR2 is YFSETQ. Trimming took off 0 bases at V and 5 bases at J, with 14 bases between the two ends. CDR3 length equals 15 residues. DNA for the CDR3: TGCGCCAGCAGCTTGGAGGGGAACCTCCGGGAGACCCAGTACTTC. It codes for CASSLEGNLRETQYF.

J is TRBJ1-5 and V is TRBV7-9; D is perhaps TRBD1 (5 bases). The CDR3 runs to 14 residues. In germline, CDR1 is SEHNR, CDR2 FQNEAQ (reference sequence). V was clipped by 1 base and J by 3 bases, with 7 bases between them. CDR3 loop: CASSLVGTNQPQHF. For the CDR3, the DNA is TGTGCCAGCAGCTTAGTAGGGACCAATCAGCCCCAGCATTTT.

This chain links TRBV4-3 with TRBJ2-1, with a weak D call TRBD2 (5 bases). Germline V gene lookup returns CDR1 LGHNA and CDR2 YSLEER. The CDR3 sequence is 16 residues long. The V end was cut by 2 bases, the J end by 0 bases, with 11 bases between. CDR3 protein: CASSQLSGPSYNEQFF. Written as DNA, the CDR3 is TGCGCCAGCAGCCAACTAAGCGGACCCTCCTACAATGAGCAGTTCTTC.

Turning to this clone: The same CDR3 arises from other DNA sequences in this sample as well. The chain recombines TRBV9 with TRBJ1-6, with D hard to call. CDR3 length equals 14 residues. Trimming took 0 bases from V and 3 from J, leaving 4 bases between them. Germline assignment: CDR1 SGDLS and CDR2 YYNGEE. DNA for the CDR3: TGTGCCAGCAGCGTAGAGGGCTATAATTCACCCCTCCACTTT. It specifies CASSVEGYNSPLHF.

This sequence joins TRBV4-1 and TRBJ1-6; no clear D gene. The CDR3 has 15 residues. The germline CDR1 and CDR2 sequences are MGHRA and YSYEKL. Trimming left V 1 base short and J 5 bases short, with 9 bases between. The CDR3 DNA reads TGCGCCAGCAGCCAAGCCACAGTAAATAATTCACCCCTCCACTTT. Amino acids: CASSQATVNNSPLHF.

The rearrangement links TRBV2 to TRBJ1-5; D remains unclear. The V gene lost 6 bases and the J gene lost 0 bases, with 12 bases spanning the gap. CDR3 size: 15 residues. Germline V lookup: CDR1 SNHLY, CDR2 FYNNEI. The DNA of the CDR3 is TGTGCCAGCAGAAGGACTGACTATAGCAATCAGCCCCAGCATTTT. Translated: CASRRTDYSNQPQHF.

The V and J genes are TRBV19 and TRBJ2-2, with a possible D match to TRBD1 (5 bases). V was shortened by 5 bases and J by 2 bases, with 9 bases between the two germline ends. The CDR3 length is 14 residues. From germline, CDR1 is LNHDA and CDR2 SQIVND (reference sequence). The CDR3 DNA sequence: TGTGCCAGTAGTGTCGACAGAAACACCGGGGAGCTGTTTTTT. Translated, it gives CASSVDRNTGELFF.

Here the CDR3 DNA reads TGTGCCAGCCAAGGGCCTACCTACGAGCAGTACTTC. This codes for CASQGPTYEQYF. The chain uses TRBV5-6 and TRBJ2-7; D unclear. Trimming shortened V by 7 bases and J by 2 bases, and 10 bases separated the two germline ends. The CDR3 spans 12 residues. In germline, CDR1 is SGHDT, CDR2 YYEEEE.

V usage is TRBV27 and J usage is TRBJ2-7; tentative D call: TRBD2 (5 bases). Germline lookup yields CDR1 MNHEY and CDR2 SMNVEV (reference sequence). The CDR3 is made up of 9 amino acids. The CDR3 DNA reads as TGTGGAGGGTTACCTGAGATGTACTTC. It specifies CGGLPEMYF.

J is TRBJ1-6 and V is TRBV4-1; D not resolved. Trimming removed 0 bases at V and 7 bases at J, with 13 bases between. Germline CDR1 reads MGHRA; CDR2 reads YSYEKL. This CDR3 has 16 residues. CDR3 nucleotide sequence: TGCGCCAGCAGCCAAGAACCAGCAAAAATCAATTCACCCCTCCACTTT. Translated, it gives CASSQEPAKINSPLHF.

The rearrangement links TRBV13 to TRBJ2-5, with unresolved D. The CDR3 is made up of 12 amino acids. V dropped 5 bases and J dropped 0 bases, with 4 bases sitting between them. Germline values: CDR1 PRHDT, CDR2 FYEKMQ (reference sequence). CDR3 nucleotide sequence: TGTGCCAGCAGCGCCTACCAAGAGACCCAGTACTTC. Translating gives CASSAYQETQYF.

Only a few counts were recorded for this clone. Other DNA sequences in the sample encode the same CDR3. The rearrangement links TRBV5-1 to TRBJ1-4; TRBD1 agrees at 10 bases. This CDR3 has 14 residues. Losses at the gene ends were 3 bases for V and 6 bases for J; bases not matched to a gene: 2. Germline lookup yields CDR1 SGHRS and CDR2 YFSETQ. CDR3 sequence (DNA): TGCGCCAGCAGCTCCGGGACAGGGGATGAAAAACTGTTTTTT. Protein: CASSSGTGDEKLFF.

The chain links TRBV7-9 to TRBJ2-7, with a tentative D call TRBD1 (6 bases). In germline, CDR1 is SEHNR, CDR2 FQNEAQ (reference sequence). The germline V and J ends were trimmed by 6 bases and 5 bases, with 14 bases remaining between them. The CDR3 length is 13 residues. CDR3 bases: TGTGCCAGCAGAAACTACCAGGGGAACGAGCAGTACTTC. This translates into CASRNYQGNEQYF.

This clone was seen only once. The V gene is TRBV18, the J gene TRBJ2-3; a weak D match, TRBD1 (7 bases). The CDR3 has 16 residues. The V gene's germline CDR1 is KGHSH and CDR2 LQKENI. V was shortened by 4 bases and J by 0 bases, with 14 bases between the two germline ends. CDR3: CASSHLTGTSTDTQYF. The DNA for the CDR3 is TGTGCCAGCTCACACCTGACAGGGACTAGCACAGATACGCAGTATTTT.

Turning to this clone: The junction departs from the called germline gene at one end, perhaps through a read error. V gene TRBV9 combines with J gene TRBJ2-1, with D maybe TRBD2 (5 bases). Germline V gene lookup returns CDR1 SGDLS and CDR2 YYNGEE. The CDR3 totals 15 residues. CDR3 protein: CASSVVLSDYDEQFF. In DNA form, the CDR3 reads TGTGCCAGCAGCGTAGTGCTATCCGACTACGATGAGCAGTTCTTC.

Turning to this clone: This CDR3 is also generated by other DNA sequences in the sample. The V call is TRBV7-9, the J call TRBJ2-5; D is unclear. The germline V gene has CDR1 SEHNR and CDR2 FQNEAQ (reference sequence). The CDR3 has 13 amino acids. Trimming removed 4 bases at V and 2 bases at J, with 8 bases between. Here the CDR3 DNA reads TGTGCCAGCAGCTCATCGGAACAAGAGACCCAGTACTTC. It translates to CASSSSEQETQYF.

The CDR3 sequence is CASSQVAQGDLKTQYF. CDR3 DNA: TGCGCCAGCAGCCAAGTGGCACAGGGGGACTTGAAGACCCAGTACTTC. The chain combines TRBV4-1 with TRBJ2-5, with TRBD1 matching 8 bases. The CDR3 totals 16 residues. Trimming at V came to 1 base and at J to 6 bases, leaving 10 bases not matched to a gene. Germline lookup yields CDR1 MGHRA and CDR2 YSYEKL.

The chain combines TRBV6-5 with TRBJ2-5; D uncertain. Trimming took 0 bases from V and 4 from J, leaving 6 bases between them. Looked up from germline, CDR1 is MNHEY and CDR2 is SVGAGI. CDR3 length equals 13 residues. The CDR3 spells CASSYSQLETQYF. The DNA of the CDR3 is TGTGCCAGCAGTTACTCGCAGTTAGAGACCCAGTACTTC.

This chain connects TRBV4-1 to TRBJ2-4; TRBD1 is a possible D gene (5 bases). V was pared by 1 base and J by 5 bases, with 9 bases between. This CDR3 contains 14 residues. CDR1 MGHRA and CDR2 YSYEKL come from the germline V gene. The CDR3 DNA sequence: TGCGCCAGCAGCCAAGTTATAGGGGAAAACATTCAGTACTTC. Amino acid sequence: CASSQVIGENIQYF.

V gene TRBV5-4 combines with J gene TRBJ1-5, with D unclear. Germline values: CDR1 SGHNT, CDR2 YYREEE (reference sequence). This CDR3 contains 16 residues. V shed 0 bases and J shed 1 base, with 11 bases lying between them. The CDR3 region is CASSLEASLSNQPQHF. The CDR3, as DNA: TGTGCCAGCAGCTTGGAGGCGTCTTTGAGCAATCAGCCCCAGCATTTT.

The chain employs TRBV6-1 and TRBJ2-7; D is perhaps TRBD2 (6 bases). The germline V and J ends were trimmed by 8 bases and 2 bases, with 10 bases remaining between them. The CDR3 has 12 residues. From germline, CDR1 is MNHNS and CDR2 SASEGT. The CDR3 here is CASRGTAYEQYF. The CDR3 region has the DNA TGTGCCAGCCGGGGGACGGCCTACGAGCAGTACTTC.

This clone has more than one count but fewer than ten. V is TRBV5-6 and J is TRBJ1-6, with D tentatively TRBD1 (5 bases). V was shortened by 0 bases and J by 5 bases, with 18 bases between the two germline ends. From germline, CDR1 is SGHDT and CDR2 YYEEEE. The length of the CDR3 is 18 residues. The CDR3 here is CASSLGMAGMKDNSPLHF. As DNA, the CDR3 is TGTGCCAGCAGCTTGGGAATGGCAGGGATGAAGGATAATTCACCCCTCCACTTT.

The V call is TRBV9, the J call TRBJ2-3; TRBD2 matches 11 bases. This CDR3 comprises 16 residues. Germline V gives CDR1 SGDLS, CDR2 YYNGEE. V gave up 4 bases and J gave up 6 bases; unmatched junction bases: 10. The CDR3 loop reads CASSPRLAGIADTQYF. The CDR3 DNA is TGTGCCAGCAGCCCAAGACTAGCGGGGATTGCGGATACGCAGTATTTT.

The genes are TRBV7-9 and TRBJ1-1; 8 bases line up with TRBD1. Per the germline V gene, CDR1 is SEHNR and CDR2 is FQNEAQ (reference sequence). The CDR3 runs to 12 residues. J lost 8 bases, V lost 7 bases, and 6 bases had no gene match. CDR3 coding DNA: TGTGCCAGCACCTTGGACAGGGCAGAAGCTTTCTTT. Translation gives CASTLDRAEAFF.